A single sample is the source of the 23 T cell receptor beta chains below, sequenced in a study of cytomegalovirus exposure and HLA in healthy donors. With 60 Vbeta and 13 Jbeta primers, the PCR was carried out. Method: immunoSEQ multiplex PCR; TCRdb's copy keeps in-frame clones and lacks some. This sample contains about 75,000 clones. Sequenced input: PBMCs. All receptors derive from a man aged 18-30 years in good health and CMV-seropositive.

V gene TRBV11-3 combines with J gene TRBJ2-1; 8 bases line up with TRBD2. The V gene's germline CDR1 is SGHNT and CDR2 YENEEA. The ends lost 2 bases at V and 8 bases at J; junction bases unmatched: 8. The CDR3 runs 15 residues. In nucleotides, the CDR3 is TGTGCCAGCAGCTTATCTTTAGGGACTAGTTATGAGCAGTTCTTC. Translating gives CASSLSLGTSYEQFF.

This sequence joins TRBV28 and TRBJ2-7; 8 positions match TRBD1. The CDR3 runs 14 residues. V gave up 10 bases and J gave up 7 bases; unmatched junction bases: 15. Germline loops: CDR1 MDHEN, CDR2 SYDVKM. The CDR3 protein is CATDTQGARGEQYF. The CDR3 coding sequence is TGTGCCACCGATACTCAGGGGGCGCGGGGAGAGCAGTACTTC.

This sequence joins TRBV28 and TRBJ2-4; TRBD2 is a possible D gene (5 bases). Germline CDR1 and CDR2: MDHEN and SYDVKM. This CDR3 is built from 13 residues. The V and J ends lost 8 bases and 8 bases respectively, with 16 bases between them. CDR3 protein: CASLTRGQDIQYF. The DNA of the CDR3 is TGTGCCAGCCTTACGCGCGGGCAGGACATTCAGTACTTC.

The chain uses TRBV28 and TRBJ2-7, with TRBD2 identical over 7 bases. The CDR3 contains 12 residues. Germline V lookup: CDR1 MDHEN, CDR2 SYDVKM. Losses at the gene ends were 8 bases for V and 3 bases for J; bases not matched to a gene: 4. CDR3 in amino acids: CASWGGDYEQYF. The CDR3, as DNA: TGTGCCAGCTGGGGGGGGGACTACGAGCAGTACTTC.

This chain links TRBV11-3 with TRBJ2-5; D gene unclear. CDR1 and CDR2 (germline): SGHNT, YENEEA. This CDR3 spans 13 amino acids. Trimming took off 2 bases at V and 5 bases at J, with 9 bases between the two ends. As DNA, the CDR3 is TGTGCCAGCAGCTTATACGTGAGGGAGACCCAGTACTTC. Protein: CASSLYVRETQYF.

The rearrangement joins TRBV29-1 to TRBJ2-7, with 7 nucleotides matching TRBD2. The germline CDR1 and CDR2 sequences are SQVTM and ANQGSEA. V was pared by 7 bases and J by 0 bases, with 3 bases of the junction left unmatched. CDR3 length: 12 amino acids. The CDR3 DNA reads TGCAGCGCCGCGGGAGCCTCCTACGAGCAGTACTTC. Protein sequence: CSAAGASYEQYF.

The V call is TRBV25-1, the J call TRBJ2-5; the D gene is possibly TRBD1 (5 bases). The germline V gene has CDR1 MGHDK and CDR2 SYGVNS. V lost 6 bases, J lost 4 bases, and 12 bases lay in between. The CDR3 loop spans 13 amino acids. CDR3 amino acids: CASSQTDLETQYF. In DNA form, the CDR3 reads TGTGCCAGCAGCCAGACAGACTTAGAGACCCAGTACTTC. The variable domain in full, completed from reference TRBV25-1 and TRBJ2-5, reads EADIYQTPRYLVIGTGKKITLECSQTMGHDKMYWYQQDPGMELHLIHYSYGVNSTEKGDLSSESTVSRIRTEHFPLTLESARPSHTSQYLCASSQTDLETQYFGPGTRLLVL.

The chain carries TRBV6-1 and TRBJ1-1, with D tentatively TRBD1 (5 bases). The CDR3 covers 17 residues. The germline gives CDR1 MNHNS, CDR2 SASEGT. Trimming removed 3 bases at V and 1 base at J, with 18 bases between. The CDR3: CASSDARQTNWNTEAFF. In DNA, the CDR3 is TGTGCCAGCAGTGATGCTAGACAGACGAACTGGAACACTGAAGCTTTCTTT.

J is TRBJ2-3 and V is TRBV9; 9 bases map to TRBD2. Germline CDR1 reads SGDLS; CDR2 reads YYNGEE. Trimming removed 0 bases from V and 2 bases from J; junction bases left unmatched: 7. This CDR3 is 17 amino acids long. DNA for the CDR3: TGTGCCAGCAGCGTAGGGGCTAGCGGGACCAACACAGATACGCAGTATTTT. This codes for CASSVGASGTNTDTQYF.

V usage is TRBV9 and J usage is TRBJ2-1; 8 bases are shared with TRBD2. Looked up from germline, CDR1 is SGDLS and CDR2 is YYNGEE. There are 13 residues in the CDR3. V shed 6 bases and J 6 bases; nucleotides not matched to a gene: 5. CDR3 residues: CASNRLATNEQFF. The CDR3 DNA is TGTGCCAGCAACCGACTAGCGACCAATGAGCAGTTCTTC. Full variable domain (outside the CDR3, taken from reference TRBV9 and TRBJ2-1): DSGVTQTPKHLITATGQRVTLRCSPRSGDLSVYWYQQSLDQGLQFLIQYYNGEERAKGNILERFSAQQFPDLHSELNLSSLELGDSALYFCASNRLATNEQFFGPGTRLTVL.

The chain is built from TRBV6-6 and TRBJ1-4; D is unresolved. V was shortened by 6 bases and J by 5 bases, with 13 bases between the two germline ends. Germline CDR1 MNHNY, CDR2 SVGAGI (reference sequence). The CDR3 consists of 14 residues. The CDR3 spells CASSYPTANEKLFF. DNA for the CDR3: TGTGCCAGCAGCTACCCCACAGCAAATGAAAAACTGTTTTTT.

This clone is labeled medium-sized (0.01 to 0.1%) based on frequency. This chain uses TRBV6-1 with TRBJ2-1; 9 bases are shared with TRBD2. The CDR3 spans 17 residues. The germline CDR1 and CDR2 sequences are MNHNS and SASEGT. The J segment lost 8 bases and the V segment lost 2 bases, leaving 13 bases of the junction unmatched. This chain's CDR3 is CASSELEAERGADEQFF. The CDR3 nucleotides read TGTGCCAGCAGTGAATTGGAGGCCGAGCGGGGGGCTGATGAGCAGTTCTTC.

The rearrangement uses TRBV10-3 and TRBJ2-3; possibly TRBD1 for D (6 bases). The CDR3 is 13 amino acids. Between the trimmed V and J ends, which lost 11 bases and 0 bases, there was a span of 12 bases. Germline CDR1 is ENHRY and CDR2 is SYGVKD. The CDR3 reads CASSTGSTDTQYF. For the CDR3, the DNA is TGTGCCTCTTCGACAGGTAGCACAGATACGCAGTATTTT.

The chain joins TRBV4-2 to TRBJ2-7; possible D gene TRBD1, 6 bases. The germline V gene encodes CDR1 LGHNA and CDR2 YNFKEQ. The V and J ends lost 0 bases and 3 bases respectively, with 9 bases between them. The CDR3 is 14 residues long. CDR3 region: CASSQDIGGYEQYF. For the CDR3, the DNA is TGTGCCAGCAGCCAAGATATAGGGGGCTACGAGCAGTACTTC.

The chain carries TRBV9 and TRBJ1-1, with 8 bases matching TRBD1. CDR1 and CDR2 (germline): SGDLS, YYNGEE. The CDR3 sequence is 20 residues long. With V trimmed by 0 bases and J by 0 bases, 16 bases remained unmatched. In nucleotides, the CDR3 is TGTGCCAGCAGCGTAGGGGGAGGCCAGGGGGCACCATCCCTGAACACTGAAGCTTTCTTT. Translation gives CASSVGGGQGAPSLNTEAFF.

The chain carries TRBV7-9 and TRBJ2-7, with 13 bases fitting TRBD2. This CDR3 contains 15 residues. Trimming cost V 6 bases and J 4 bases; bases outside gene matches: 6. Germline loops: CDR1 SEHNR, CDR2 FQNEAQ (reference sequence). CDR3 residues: CASSSGLAGEYEQYF. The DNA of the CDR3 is TGTGCCAGCAGTTCCGGACTAGCGGGAGAGTACGAGCAGTACTTC.

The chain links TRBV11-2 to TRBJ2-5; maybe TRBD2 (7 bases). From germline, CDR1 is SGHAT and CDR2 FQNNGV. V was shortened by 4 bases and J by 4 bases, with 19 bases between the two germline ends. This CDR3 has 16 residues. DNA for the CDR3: TGTGCCAGCAGCTCCCCCGGGGGGCTTACACGAGAGACCCAGTACTTC. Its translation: CASSSPGGLTRETQYF.

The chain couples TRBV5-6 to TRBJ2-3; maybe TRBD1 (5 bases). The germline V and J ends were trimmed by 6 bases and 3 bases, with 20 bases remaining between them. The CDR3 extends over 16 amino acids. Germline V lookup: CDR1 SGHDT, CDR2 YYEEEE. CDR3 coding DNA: TGTGCCAGCACCCCGAATCAAGGGGAAGTAACAGATACGCAGTATTTT. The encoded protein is CASTPNQGEVTDTQYF.

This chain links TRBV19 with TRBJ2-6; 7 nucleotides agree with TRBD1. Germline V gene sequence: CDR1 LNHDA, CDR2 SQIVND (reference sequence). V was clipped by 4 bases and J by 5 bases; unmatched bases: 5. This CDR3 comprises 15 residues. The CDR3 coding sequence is TGTGCCAGTAGTACTGACAGGGCAAGGGCCAACGTCCTGACTTTC. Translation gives CASSTDRARANVLTF.

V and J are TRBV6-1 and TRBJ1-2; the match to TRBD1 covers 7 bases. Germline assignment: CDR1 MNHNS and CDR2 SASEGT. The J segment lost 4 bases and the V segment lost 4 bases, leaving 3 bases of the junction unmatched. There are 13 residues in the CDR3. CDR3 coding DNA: TGTGCCAGCAGTGCGTACAGGGGCTATGGCTACACCTTC. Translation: CASSAYRGYGYTF.

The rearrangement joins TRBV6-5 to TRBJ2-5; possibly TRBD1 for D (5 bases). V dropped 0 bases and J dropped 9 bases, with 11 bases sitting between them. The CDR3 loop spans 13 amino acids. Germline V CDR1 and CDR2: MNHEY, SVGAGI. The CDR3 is CASSYSMLGAQYF. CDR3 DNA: TGTGCCAGCAGTTACTCTATGTTAGGGGCCCAGTACTTC.

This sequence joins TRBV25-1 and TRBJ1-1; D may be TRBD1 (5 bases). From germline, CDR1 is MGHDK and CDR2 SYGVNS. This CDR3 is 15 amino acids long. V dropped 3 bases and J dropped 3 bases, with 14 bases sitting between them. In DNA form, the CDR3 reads TGTGCCAGCAGTGATGGGGCTCGGACCCACACTGAAGCTTTCTTT. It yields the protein CASSDGARTHTEAFF.

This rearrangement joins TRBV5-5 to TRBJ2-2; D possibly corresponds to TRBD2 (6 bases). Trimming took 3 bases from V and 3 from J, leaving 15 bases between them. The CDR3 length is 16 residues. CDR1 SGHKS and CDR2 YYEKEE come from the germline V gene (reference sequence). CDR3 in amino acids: CASSSPRRGDTGELFF. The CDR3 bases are TGTGCCAGCAGCTCCCCGAGGCGGGGCGACACCGGGGAGCTGTTTTTT.